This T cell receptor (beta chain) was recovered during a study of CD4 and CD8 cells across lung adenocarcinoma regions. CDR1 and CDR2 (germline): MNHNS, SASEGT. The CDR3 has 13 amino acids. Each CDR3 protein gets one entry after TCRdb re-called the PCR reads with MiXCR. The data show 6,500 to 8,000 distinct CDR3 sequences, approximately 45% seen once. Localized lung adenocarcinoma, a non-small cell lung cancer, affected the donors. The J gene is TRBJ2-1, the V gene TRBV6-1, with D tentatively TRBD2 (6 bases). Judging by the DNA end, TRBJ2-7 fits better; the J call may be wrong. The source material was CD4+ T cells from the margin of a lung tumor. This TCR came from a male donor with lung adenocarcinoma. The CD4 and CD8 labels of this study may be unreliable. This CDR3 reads CASIHAGTYEQYF. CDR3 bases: TGTGCCAGCATTCATGCGGGGACCTACGAGCAGTACTTC.